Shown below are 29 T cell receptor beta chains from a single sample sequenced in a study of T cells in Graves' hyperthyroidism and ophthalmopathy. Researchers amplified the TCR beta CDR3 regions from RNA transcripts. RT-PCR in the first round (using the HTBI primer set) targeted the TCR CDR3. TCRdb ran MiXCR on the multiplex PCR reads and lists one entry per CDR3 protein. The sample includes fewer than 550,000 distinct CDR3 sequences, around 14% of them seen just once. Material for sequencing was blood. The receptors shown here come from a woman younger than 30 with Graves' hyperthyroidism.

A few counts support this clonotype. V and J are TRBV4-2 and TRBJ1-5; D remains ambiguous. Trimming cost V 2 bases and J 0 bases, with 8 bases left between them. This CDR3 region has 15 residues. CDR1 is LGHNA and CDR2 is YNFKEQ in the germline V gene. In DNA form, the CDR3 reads TGTGCCAGCAGCCAAAGTCCAAATAGCAATCAGCCCCAGCATTTT. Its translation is CASSQSPNSNQPQHF.

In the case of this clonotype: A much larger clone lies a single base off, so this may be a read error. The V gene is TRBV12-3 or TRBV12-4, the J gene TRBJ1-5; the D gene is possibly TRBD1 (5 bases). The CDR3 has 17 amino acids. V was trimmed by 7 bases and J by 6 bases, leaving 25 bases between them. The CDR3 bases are TGTGCCAGCACCCGAGGGGCAGGGTCGGTTGGGTGTCAGCCCCAGCATTTT. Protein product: CASTRGAGSVGCQPQHF.

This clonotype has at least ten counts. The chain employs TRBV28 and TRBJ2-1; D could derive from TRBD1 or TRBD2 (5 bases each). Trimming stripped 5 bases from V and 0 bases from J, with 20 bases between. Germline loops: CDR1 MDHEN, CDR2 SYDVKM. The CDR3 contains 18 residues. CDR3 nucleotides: TGTGCCAGCAGTCCCTTTTGGGGGAGCCCGAGCTCCTACAATGAGCAGTTCTTC. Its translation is CASSPFWGSPSSYNEQFF.

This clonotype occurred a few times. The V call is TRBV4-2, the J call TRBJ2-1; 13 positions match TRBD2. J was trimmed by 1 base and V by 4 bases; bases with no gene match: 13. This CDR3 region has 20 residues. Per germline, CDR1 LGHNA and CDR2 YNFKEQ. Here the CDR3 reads CASSLSVGLAGANSYNEQFF. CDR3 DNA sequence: TGTGCCAGCAGCCTCAGCGTAGGACTAGCGGGGGCCAATTCCTACAATGAGCAGTTCTTC.

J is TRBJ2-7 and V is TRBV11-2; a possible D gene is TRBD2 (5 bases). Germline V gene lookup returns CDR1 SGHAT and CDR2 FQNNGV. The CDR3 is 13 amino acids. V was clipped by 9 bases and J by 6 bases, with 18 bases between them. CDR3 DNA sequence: TGTGCCAGTAAAGAGCCGGGGAACTCCGAGCAGTACTTC. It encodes CASKEPGNSEQYF.

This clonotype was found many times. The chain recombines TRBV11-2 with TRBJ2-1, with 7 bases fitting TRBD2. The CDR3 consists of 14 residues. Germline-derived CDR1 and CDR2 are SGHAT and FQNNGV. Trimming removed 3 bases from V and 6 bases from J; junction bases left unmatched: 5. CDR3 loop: CASSFVTSPNEQFF. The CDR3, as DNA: TGTGCCAGCAGCTTTGTGACTAGCCCCAATGAGCAGTTCTTC.

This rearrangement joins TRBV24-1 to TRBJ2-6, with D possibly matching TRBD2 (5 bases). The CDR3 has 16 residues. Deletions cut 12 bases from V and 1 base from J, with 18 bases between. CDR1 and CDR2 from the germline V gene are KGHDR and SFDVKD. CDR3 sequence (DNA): TGTGCCCCCCTAGGACTGCCCAAATCTGGGGCCAACGTCCTGACTTTC. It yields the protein CAPLGLPKSGANVLTF.

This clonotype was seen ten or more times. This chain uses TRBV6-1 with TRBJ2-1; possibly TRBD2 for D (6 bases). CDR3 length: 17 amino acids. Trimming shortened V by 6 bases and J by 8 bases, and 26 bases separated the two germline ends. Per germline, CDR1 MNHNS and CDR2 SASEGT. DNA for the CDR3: TGTGCCAGCAGATACCCAACCGGGACTGGGATAGGCCATGAGCAGTTCTTC. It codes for CASRYPTGTGIGHEQFF.

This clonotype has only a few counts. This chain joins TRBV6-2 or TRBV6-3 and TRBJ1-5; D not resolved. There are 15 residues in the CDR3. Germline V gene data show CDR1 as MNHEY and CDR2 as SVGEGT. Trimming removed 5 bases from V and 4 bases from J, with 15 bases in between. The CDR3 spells CASSLFPRANQPQHF. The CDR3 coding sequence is TGTGCCAGCAGTCTTTTCCCAAGGGCGAATCAGCCCCAGCATTTT.

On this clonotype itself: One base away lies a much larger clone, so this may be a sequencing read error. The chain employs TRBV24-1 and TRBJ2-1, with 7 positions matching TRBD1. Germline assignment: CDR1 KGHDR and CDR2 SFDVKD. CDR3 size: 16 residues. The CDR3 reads CATSDLDRAVGNEQLF. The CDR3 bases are TGTGCCACCAGTGACTTAGACAGGGCGGTAGGCAATGAGCAGCTCTTC.

CDR3 nucleotides: TGTGCCACCAGCATAGGGTTAGACAGACTCTACGAGCAGTACTTC. Translation gives CATSIGLDRLYEQYF. V and J are TRBV15 and TRBJ2-7; D may be TRBD1 (5 bases). Germline CDR1 is LNHNV and CDR2 is YYDKDF (reference sequence). V lost 4 bases, J lost 3 bases, and 16 bases lay in between. This CDR3 comprises 15 residues.

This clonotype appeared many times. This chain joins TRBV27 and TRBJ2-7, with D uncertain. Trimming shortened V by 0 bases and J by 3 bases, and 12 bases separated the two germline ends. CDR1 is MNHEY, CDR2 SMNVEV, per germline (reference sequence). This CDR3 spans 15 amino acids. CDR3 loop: CASSLSGSRYYEQYF. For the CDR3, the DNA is TGTGCCAGCAGTTTATCGGGGTCCAGATACTACGAGCAGTACTTC.

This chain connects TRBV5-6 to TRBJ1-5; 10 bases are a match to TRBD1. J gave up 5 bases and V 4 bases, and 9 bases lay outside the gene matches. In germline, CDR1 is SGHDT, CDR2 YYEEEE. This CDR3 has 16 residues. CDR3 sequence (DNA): TGTGCCAGCAGCGAACGGACAGGGGGGATCGATCAGCCCCAGCATTTT. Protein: CASSERTGGIDQPQHF.

The CDR3 sequence: CASSYRLEAFF. CDR3 DNA sequence: TGTGCCAGCAGTTACAGGCTCGAAGCTTTCTTT. J is TRBJ1-1 and V is TRBV5-6; a possible D gene is TRBD1 (5 bases). The CDR3 is 11 amino acids. Germline assignment: CDR1 SGHDT and CDR2 YYEEEE. Between the trimmed V and J ends, which lost 5 bases and 8 bases, there was a span of 10 bases.

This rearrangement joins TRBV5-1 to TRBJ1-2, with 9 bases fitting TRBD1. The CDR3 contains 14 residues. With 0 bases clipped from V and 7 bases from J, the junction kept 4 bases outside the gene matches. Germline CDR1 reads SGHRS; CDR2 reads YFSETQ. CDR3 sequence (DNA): TGCGCCAGCAGCTTGGTAGGGACAGGGACTGGCTACACCTTC. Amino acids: CASSLVGTGTGYTF.

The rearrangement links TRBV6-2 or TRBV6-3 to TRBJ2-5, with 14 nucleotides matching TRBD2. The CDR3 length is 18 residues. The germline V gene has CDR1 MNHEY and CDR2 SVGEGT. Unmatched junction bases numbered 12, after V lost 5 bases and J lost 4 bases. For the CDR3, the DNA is TGTGCCAGCAGTCGGGGGACTAGCGGGAGCTTGAGTTTAGAGACCCAGTACTTC. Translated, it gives CASSRGTSGSLSLETQYF.

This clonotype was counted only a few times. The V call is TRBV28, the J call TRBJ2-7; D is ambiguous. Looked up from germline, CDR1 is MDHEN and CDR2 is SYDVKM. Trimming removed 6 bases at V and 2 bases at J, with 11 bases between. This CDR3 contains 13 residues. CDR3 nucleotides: TGTGCCAGCAGCCATGATACGACCTACGAGCAGTACTTC. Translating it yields CASSHDTTYEQYF.

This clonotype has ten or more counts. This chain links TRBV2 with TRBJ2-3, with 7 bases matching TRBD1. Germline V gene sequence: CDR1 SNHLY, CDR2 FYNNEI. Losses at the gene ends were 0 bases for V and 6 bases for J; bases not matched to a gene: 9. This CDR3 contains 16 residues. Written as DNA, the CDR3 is TGTGCCAGCAGTGAAGCGCTCCCGACAGGGAGTGATACGCAGTATTTT. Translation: CASSEALPTGSDTQYF. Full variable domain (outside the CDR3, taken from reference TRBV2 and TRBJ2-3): EPEVTQTPSHQVTQMGQEVILRCVPISNHLYFYWYRQILGQKVEFLVSFYNNEISEKSEIFDDQFSVERPDGSNFTLKIRSTKLEDSAMYFCASSEALPTGSDTQYFGPGTRLTVL.

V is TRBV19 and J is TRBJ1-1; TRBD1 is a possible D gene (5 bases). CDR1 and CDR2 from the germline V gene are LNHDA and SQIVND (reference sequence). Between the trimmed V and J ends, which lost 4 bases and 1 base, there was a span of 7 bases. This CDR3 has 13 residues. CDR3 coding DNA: TGTGCCAGTAGTACAGGACAGAACACTGAAGCTTTCTTT. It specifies CASSTGQNTEAFF. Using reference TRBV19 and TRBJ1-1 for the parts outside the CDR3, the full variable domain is DGGITQSPKYLFRKEGQNVTLSCEQNLNHDAMYWYRQDPGQGLRLIYYSQIVNDFQKGDIAEGYSVSREKKESFPLTVTSAQKNPTAFYLCASSTGQNTEAFFGQGTRLTVV.

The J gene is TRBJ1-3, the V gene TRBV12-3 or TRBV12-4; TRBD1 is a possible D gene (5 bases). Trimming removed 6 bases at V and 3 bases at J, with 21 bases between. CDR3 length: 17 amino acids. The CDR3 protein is CASSYRDGGWSGNTIYF. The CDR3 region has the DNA TGTGCCAGCAGCTATCGCGACGGGGGATGGAGTGGAAACACCATATATTTT.

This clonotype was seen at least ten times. In DNA form, the CDR3 reads TGTGCCAGCAGTCCGACTAGCGGGGTTTACGAGCAGTACTTC. Its translation is CASSPTSGVYEQYF. The chain couples TRBV2 to TRBJ2-7; 11 nucleotides match TRBD2. This CDR3 has 14 amino acids. V lost 5 bases to trimming and J lost 4 bases; unmatched junction nucleotides: 4. Germline V gene lookup returns CDR1 SNHLY and CDR2 FYNNEI.

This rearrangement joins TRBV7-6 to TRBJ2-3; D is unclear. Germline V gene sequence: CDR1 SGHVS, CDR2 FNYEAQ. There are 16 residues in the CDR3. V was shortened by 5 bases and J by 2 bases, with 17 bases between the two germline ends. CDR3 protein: CASSRSPWVNTDTQYF. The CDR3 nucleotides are TGTGCCAGCAGCCGATCCCCATGGGTAAACACAGATACGCAGTATTTT.

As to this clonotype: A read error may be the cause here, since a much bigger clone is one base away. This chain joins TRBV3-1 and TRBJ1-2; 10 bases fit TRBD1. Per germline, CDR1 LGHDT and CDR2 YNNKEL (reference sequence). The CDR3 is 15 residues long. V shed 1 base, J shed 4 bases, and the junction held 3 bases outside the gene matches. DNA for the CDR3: TGTGCCAGCAGCCAAGGGGACAGGGGTATCTATGGCTACACCTTC. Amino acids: CASSQGDRGIYGYTF.

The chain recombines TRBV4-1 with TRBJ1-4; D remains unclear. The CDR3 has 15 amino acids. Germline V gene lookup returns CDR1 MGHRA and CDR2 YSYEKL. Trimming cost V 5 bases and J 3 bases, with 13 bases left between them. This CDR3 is CASSGRASANEKLFF. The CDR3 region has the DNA TGCGCCAGCAGCGGACGAGCCAGCGCTAATGAAAAACTGTTTTTT.

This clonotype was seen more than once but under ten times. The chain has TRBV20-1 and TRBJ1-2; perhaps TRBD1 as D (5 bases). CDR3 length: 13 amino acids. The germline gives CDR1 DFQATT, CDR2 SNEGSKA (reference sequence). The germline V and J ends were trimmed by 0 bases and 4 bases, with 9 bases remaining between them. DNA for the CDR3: TGCAGTGCTAGAGATCCGGGACGCTATGGCTACACCTTC. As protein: CSARDPGRYGYTF.

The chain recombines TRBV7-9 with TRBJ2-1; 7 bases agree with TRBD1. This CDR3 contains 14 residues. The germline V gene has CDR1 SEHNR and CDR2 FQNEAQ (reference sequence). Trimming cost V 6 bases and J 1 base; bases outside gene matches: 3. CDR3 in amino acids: CASRQGQSYNEQFF. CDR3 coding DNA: TGTGCCAGCAGACAGGGACAGTCCTACAATGAGCAGTTCTTC.

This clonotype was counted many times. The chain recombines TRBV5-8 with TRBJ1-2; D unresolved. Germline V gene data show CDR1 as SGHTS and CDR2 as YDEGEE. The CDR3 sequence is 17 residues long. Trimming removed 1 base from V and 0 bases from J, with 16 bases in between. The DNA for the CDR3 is TGTGCCAGCAGCTTGTTCGGGAGCGATCTAGCTAACTATGGCTACACCTTC. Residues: CASSLFGSDLANYGYTF.

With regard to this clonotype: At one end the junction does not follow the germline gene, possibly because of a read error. For the CDR3, the DNA is TGTGCCAGCAGCCTAGCAAGGGAACAAGAGACCCAGTACTTC. Protein sequence: CASSLAREQETQYF. The genes are TRBV7-9 and TRBJ2-5; perhaps TRBD2 as D (5 bases). The germline V gene encodes CDR1 SEHNR and CDR2 FQNEAQ (reference sequence). This CDR3 has 14 residues.

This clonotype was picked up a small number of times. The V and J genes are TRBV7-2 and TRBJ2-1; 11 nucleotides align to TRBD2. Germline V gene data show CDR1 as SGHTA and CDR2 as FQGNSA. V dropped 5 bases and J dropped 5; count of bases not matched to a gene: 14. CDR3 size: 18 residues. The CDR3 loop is CASSRLSFTSGGDNEQFF. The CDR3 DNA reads TGTGCCAGCAGCCGACTATCTTTTACTAGCGGGGGTGACAATGAGCAGTTCTTC.